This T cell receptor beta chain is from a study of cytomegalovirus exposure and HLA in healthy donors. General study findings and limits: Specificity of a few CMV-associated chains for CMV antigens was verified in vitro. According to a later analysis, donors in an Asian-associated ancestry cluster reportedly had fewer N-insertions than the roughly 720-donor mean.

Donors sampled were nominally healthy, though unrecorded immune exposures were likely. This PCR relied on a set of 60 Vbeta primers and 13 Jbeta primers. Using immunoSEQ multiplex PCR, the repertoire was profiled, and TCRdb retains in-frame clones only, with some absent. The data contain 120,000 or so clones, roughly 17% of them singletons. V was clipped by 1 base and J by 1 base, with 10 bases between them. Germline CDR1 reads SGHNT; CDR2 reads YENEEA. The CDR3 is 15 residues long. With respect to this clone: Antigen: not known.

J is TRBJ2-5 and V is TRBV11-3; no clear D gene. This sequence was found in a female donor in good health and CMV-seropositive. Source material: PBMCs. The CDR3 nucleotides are TGTGCCAGCAGCTTAGGTTTCGTCCCCCAAGAGACCCAGTACTTC. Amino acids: CASSLGFVPQETQYF.